This T cell receptor (beta chain) was sequenced for a study of T cell repertoires in ileal Crohn's disease. The assay was immunoSEQ multiplex PCR, and TCRdb's table has in-frame clones only and misses some. The top ten clones hold approximately 17% of a sample with more than 10,000 clones, roughly 80% of them seen once. CDR3 length: 16 amino acids. CDR1 and CDR2 from the germline V gene are MGHRA and YSYEKL. The V and J ends lost 3 bases and 12 bases, in that order; junction bases with no gene match: 12. The sample's time point: neoterminal ileum biopsy at postoperative endoscopy, about 6 months after surgery.

Material for sequencing was ileal tissue. This rearrangement joins TRBV4-1 to TRBJ2-1, with 12 bases that match TRBD2. The TCR sequence derives from an adult with Crohn's disease. CDR3 bases: TGCGCCAGCAGCCAGGCCGGGACTAGCGGGCTAAGGGTGCAGTTCTTC. As protein: CASSQAGTSGLRVQFF.